The 11 T cell receptor beta chains given below trace back to one sample, sequenced in a study of radiotherapy plus CTLA-4 blockade in lung cancer. Here immunoSEQ multiplex PCR was the method, and the copy in TCRdb shows in-frame clones only, minus some. The sample has fewer than 90,000 clones; over 80% are singletons. Sequencing used peripheral blood, obtained from a patient treated with radiotherapy plus ipilimumab. The receptor source for this set is a human donor with non-small cell lung cancer who had stable disease on radiotherapy plus ipilimumab.

The chain joins TRBV30 to TRBJ2-2; 10 nucleotides align to TRBD2. With 6 bases clipped from V and 6 bases from J, the junction kept 7 bases outside the gene matches. Germline CDR1 reads GTSNPN; CDR2 reads SVGIG (reference sequence). CDR3 length: 14 amino acids. The CDR3 loop is CACKLAGSAGELFF. The DNA of the CDR3 is TGTGCCTGTAAACTAGCGGGATCGGCCGGGGAGCTGTTTTTT. The whole variable domain, remainder taken from reference TRBV30 and TRBJ2-2, is SQTIHQWPATLVQPVGSPLSLECTVEGTSNPNLYWYRQAAGRGLQLLFYSVGIGQISSEVPQNLSASRPQDRQFILSSKKLLLSDSGFYLCACKLAGSAGELFFGEGSRLTVL.

This clone was counted between two and nine times. This CDR3 is also generated by other DNA sequences in the sample. The chain has TRBV18 and TRBJ1-1; weak D call: TRBD1 (6 bases). The V and J ends lost 6 bases and 2 bases respectively, with 13 bases between them. This CDR3 comprises 14 residues. Germline-derived CDR1 and CDR2 are KGHSH and LQKENI. CDR3 loop: CASSPGTLNTEAFF. CDR3 coding DNA: TGTGCCAGCTCTCCCGGGACACTTAACACTGAAGCTTTCTTT.

The CDR3 region is CASSLIVGVHTHNYGYTF. CDR3 sequence (DNA): TGTGCCAGCAGCTTAATTGTGGGGGTCCACACCCATAACTATGGCTACACCTTC. The chain is built from TRBV7-9 and TRBJ1-2; tentatively, D is TRBD1 (5 bases). CDR1 and CDR2 (germline): SEHNR, FQNEAQ (reference sequence). The V end was cut by 2 bases, the J end by 1 base, with 20 bases between. The CDR3 is 18 residues long.

In this sample, this clone turned up a few times. Other nucleotide sequences from this sample produce the same CDR3. The chain has TRBV29-1 and TRBJ2-5; TRBD2 agrees at 14 bases. CDR3 length: 15 residues. V trimming: 6 bases; J trimming: 5 bases; junction bases outside the gene matches: 8. The germline gives CDR1 SQVTM, CDR2 ANQGSEA. Here the CDR3 reads CSVDGLAGGGETQYF. CDR3 sequence (DNA): TGCAGCGTCGACGGACTAGCGGGAGGTGGGGAGACCCAGTACTTC. The full variable domain, completed using reference TRBV29-1 and TRBJ2-5, is SAVISQKPSRDICQRGTSLTIQCQVDSQVTMMFWYRQQPGQSLTLIATANQGSEATYESGFVIDKFPISRPNLTFSTLTVSNMSPEDSSIYLCSVDGLAGGGETQYFGPGTRLLVL.

This sequence joins TRBV7-9 and TRBJ1-6; D gene unclear. The V end lost 7 bases, the J end lost 3 bases, and 7 bases lay between the germline ends. In germline, CDR1 is SEHNR, CDR2 FQNEAQ (reference sequence). This CDR3 has 13 amino acids. The CDR3 protein is CASKGSYNSPLHF. In nucleotides, the CDR3 is TGTGCCAGCAAGGGAAGCTATAATTCACCCCTCCACTTT.

The chain is built from TRBV28 and TRBJ2-1; TRBD2 matches at 10 bases. CDR3 length equals 15 residues. Per the germline V gene, CDR1 is MDHEN and CDR2 is SYDVKM. V gave up 0 bases and J gave up 10 bases; unmatched junction bases: 6. The CDR3, as DNA: TGTGCCAGCAGTTTATGGGCTAGCGGGAGCGGGGAGCAGTTCTTC. Its protein is CASSLWASGSGEQFF.

The rearrangement uses TRBV28 and TRBJ1-4, with 7 bases identical to TRBD1. The V gene's germline CDR1 is MDHEN and CDR2 SYDVKM. The CDR3 spans 16 residues. The junction had 8 bases not matched to a gene; V was cut back by 2 bases and J by 5 bases. The CDR3 spells CASSLVRGQINEKLFF. CDR3 nucleotides: TGTGCCAGCAGTTTAGTGCGGGGACAGATAAATGAAAAACTGTTTTTT.

The chain recombines TRBV27 with TRBJ1-2; 7 nucleotides line up with TRBD1. Trimming at V came to 0 bases and at J to 8 bases, leaving 12 bases not matched to a gene. CDR3 length equals 16 residues. The V gene's germline CDR1 is MNHEY and CDR2 SMNVEV (reference sequence). In DNA, the CDR3 is TGTGCCAGCAGTTTATCCCCGCTGACAGGGTGGTTAGGCTACACCTTC. Encoded protein: CASSLSPLTGWLGYTF.

The gene calls are TRBV30 and TRBJ2-7; D is ambiguous. V lost 7 bases to trimming and J lost 4 bases, with 14 bases between them. The CDR3 contains 12 residues. Germline V gives CDR1 GTSNPN, CDR2 SVGIG (reference sequence). CDR3 loop: CALNLDEYEQYF. Written as DNA, the CDR3 is TGTGCCTTGAATCTGGACGAGTACGAGCAGTACTTC.

This clone showed up just once. This chain joins TRBV6-1 and TRBJ2-5; 8 bases fit TRBD2. Per the germline V gene, CDR1 is MNHNS and CDR2 is SASEGT. J lost 6 bases, V lost 8 bases, and 11 bases had no gene match. The CDR3 is made up of 14 amino acids. The CDR3: CASRGTTSGKTQYF. The CDR3 DNA is TGTGCCAGCCGAGGGACTACTAGCGGAAAGACCCAGTACTTC.

The chain recombines TRBV5-5 with TRBJ2-1; TRBD2 might be the D (6 bases). The CDR3 spans 13 residues. Trimming left V 1 base short and J 8 bases short, with 10 bases between. In germline, CDR1 is SGHKS, CDR2 YYEKEE (reference sequence). In nucleotides, the CDR3 is TGTGCCAGCAGCTTGCCGGGGGTCGATGAGCAGTTCTTC. Translation: CASSLPGVDEQFF.